The 22 T cell receptor beta chains below all came from one sample that was sequenced in a study of CD8 T cells in ankylosing spondylitis (dated by TCRdb to 2016 to 2017). Library prep was done by 5' RACE. TCRdb lists the instrument as Illumina HiSeq 2500. TCRdb reanalyzed the raw reads on its own, using fastp at Q25 for trimming and MiXCR for clone calling, and kept in-frame beta chains. Identical CDR3 protein sequences are pooled into one entry, listed with their most common genes and DNA. The sample has 350,000 to 450,000 distinct CDR3 sequences on record, 20% to 25% of them singletons. The ten top clones hold around 13% of the sample. The sample comprised blood, either unsorted or a sorted T cell fraction (not recorded which). The receptors were gathered from a male donor with ankylosing spondylitis or in good health (not recorded which).

This clonotype showed up just a few times. The V and J genes are TRBV6-1 and TRBJ2-5, with TRBD1 matching over 9 bases. V lost 9 bases, J lost 6 bases, and 14 bases stayed unmatched. Germline-derived CDR1 and CDR2 are MNHNS and SASEGT. This CDR3 region has 15 residues. The CDR3 spells CASRKARDREQTQYF. CDR3 nucleotides: TGTGCCAGTAGAAAAGCCCGGGACAGGGAACAGACCCAGTACTTC.

The chain has TRBV7-8 and TRBJ1-1; D is uncertain. The V and J ends lost 5 bases and 10 bases respectively, with 14 bases between them. CDR1 is SGHVS and CDR2 is FQNEAQ in the germline V gene. This CDR3 is built from 12 residues. The CDR3 here is CASSPTGPGAFF. In nucleotides, the CDR3 is TGTGCCAGCAGCCCGACGGGTCCCGGAGCTTTCTTT.

This sequence joins TRBV13 and TRBJ2-7; possibly TRBD2 for D (6 bases). Germline CDR1 reads PRHDT; CDR2 reads FYEKMQ (reference sequence). The CDR3 sequence is 14 residues long. The V end lost 6 bases, the J end lost 5 bases, and 17 bases lay between the germline ends. The chain's CDR3 is CASSRVSWGDEQYF. The CDR3 DNA sequence: TGTGCCAGCAGTCGGGTCTCGTGGGGGGACGAGCAGTACTTC.

This clonotype was detected only a few times. This chain uses TRBV7-9 with TRBJ1-6; 11 bases are a match to TRBD1. Trimming took 5 bases from V and 8 from J; bases not matched to a gene: 2. The CDR3 spans 14 residues. Looked up from germline, CDR1 is SEHNR and CDR2 is FQNEAQ (reference sequence). The CDR3 protein is CASSGQGAHSPLHF. The CDR3 DNA reads TGTGCCAGCAGCGGACAGGGGGCGCATTCACCCCTCCACTTT.

The chain couples TRBV6-2 or TRBV6-3 to TRBJ2-1; TRBD1 is a possible D gene (5 bases). Germline assignment: CDR1 MNHEY and CDR2 SVGEGT. The CDR3 has 11 amino acids. Between the trimmed V and J ends, which lost 8 bases and 8 bases, there was a span of 10 bases. DNA of the CDR3: TGTGCCAGCCTAGAAGGGGATGAGCAGTTCTTC. It specifies CASLEGDEQFF.

The chain employs TRBV7-9 and TRBJ2-4; 8 nucleotides line up with TRBD1. This CDR3 has 15 residues. Per germline, CDR1 SEHNR and CDR2 FQNEAQ (reference sequence). The junction had 3 bases not matched to a gene; V was cut back by 0 bases and J by 5 bases. In DNA form, the CDR3 reads TGTGCCAGCAGCTTAGCGGCAGGGGGCGAAAACATTCAGTACTTC. This encodes CASSLAAGGENIQYF.

Here the CDR3 reads CASSLSPLAGGNYEQYF. CDR3 DNA: TGTGCCAGCAGTTTATCCCCTCTAGCGGGGGGGAATTACGAGCAGTACTTC. The J gene is TRBJ2-7, the V gene TRBV28; TRBD2 aligns across 12 bases. The CDR3 is 17 residues long. Germline CDR1 reads MDHEN; CDR2 reads SYDVKM. Germline trimming cut 1 base from V and 4 bases from J; bases unmatched to any gene: 8.

As for this clonotype: This clone may be a read error of a much larger clone one base away. This chain uses TRBV9 with TRBJ1-1; no reliable D call. V was trimmed by 0 bases and J by 1 base, leaving 4 bases between them. The CDR3 covers 13 residues. CDR1 and CDR2 (germline): SGDLS, YYNGEE. CDR3 sequence reads: CASSVGENTEAFF. CDR3 in DNA: TGTGCCAGCAGCGTAGGGGAGAACACTGAAGCTTTCTTT.

V is TRBV4-1 and J is TRBJ1-5, with D uncertain. Germline CDR1 is MGHRA and CDR2 is YSYEKL. V gave up 5 bases and J gave up 4 bases, with 9 bases separating them. This CDR3 contains 13 residues. CDR3 DNA: TGCGCCAGCAGCAACCGGGAGAATCAGCCCCAGCATTTT. Translation: CASSNRENQPQHF.

The rearrangement links TRBV28 to TRBJ2-1, with TRBD2 identical over 11 bases. CDR1 is MDHEN, CDR2 SYDVKM, per germline. The CDR3 runs to 14 residues. The V and J ends lost 5 bases and 7 bases, in that order; junction bases with no gene match: 4. The chain's CDR3 is CASSPGLAVNEQFF. For the CDR3, the DNA is TGTGCCAGCAGTCCGGGACTAGCGGTGAATGAGCAGTTCTTC.

The chain recombines TRBV11-2 with TRBJ2-1; 8 bases are shared with TRBD2. This CDR3 is 13 amino acids long. The V gene's germline CDR1 is SGHAT and CDR2 FQNNGV. J was trimmed by 4 bases and V by 8 bases; bases with no gene match: 4. CDR3 protein: CASVAGGYNEQFF. The CDR3 nucleotides are TGTGCCAGCGTGGCGGGGGGTTACAATGAGCAGTTCTTC.

This clonotype was observed a handful of times. The chain joins TRBV10-2 to TRBJ2-7; 7 positions agree with TRBD1. This CDR3 is 12 amino acids long. Germline V gives CDR1 WSHSY, CDR2 SAAADI. J lost 4 bases, V lost 8 bases, and 5 bases had no gene match. Here the CDR3 reads CASRGQFYEQYF. The CDR3 nucleotides read TGCGCCAGCCGGGGACAGTTTTACGAGCAGTACTTC.

This sequence joins TRBV7-9 and TRBJ2-7, with 10 bases lining up with TRBD1. V lost 4 bases, J lost 2 bases, and 8 bases stayed unmatched. The CDR3 is 16 residues long. Germline V CDR1 and CDR2: SEHNR, FQNEAQ (reference sequence). This chain's CDR3 is CASSSGTGVSPYEQYF. The CDR3 region has the DNA TGTGCCAGCAGCTCCGGGACAGGGGTTAGTCCCTACGAGCAGTACTTC.

The table lists this clonotype with a few counts. The V call is TRBV12-3 or TRBV12-4, the J call TRBJ1-5; a possible D gene is TRBD1 (5 bases). Trimming pared 6 bases from V and 4 bases from J, leaving 10 bases between. This CDR3 contains 13 residues. CDR3 protein: CASSEQENQPQHF. CDR3 nucleotides: TGTGCCAGCAGCGAACAGGAAAATCAGCCCCAGCATTTT.

A few counts support this clonotype. The chain uses TRBV29-1 and TRBJ2-7, with D uncertain. From germline, CDR1 is SQVTM and CDR2 ANQGSEA. This CDR3 is built from 12 residues. V was cut by 4 bases and J by 2 bases, with 9 bases left in between. DNA for the CDR3: TGCAGCGTTGCCCTCAACACCTACGAGCAGTACTTC. The encoded protein is CSVALNTYEQYF.

This chain connects TRBV4-1 to TRBJ2-7, with D tentatively TRBD1 (6 bases). The germline gives CDR1 MGHRA, CDR2 YSYEKL. Deletions cut 0 bases from V and 3 bases from J, with 9 bases between. This CDR3 is 14 amino acids long. The CDR3 DNA reads as TGCGCCAGCAGCCAAGATGCCAGGGGCTACGAGCAGTACTTC. Protein product: CASSQDARGYEQYF.

This clonotype was recorded many times. The V and J genes are TRBV12-3 or TRBV12-4 and TRBJ2-7; unclear D gene. Trimming removed 5 bases from V and 2 bases from J, with 7 bases in between. The CDR3 has 12 amino acids. CDR3 region: CASSNSPYEQYF. The CDR3 DNA reads TGTGCCAGCAGTAACAGTCCCTACGAGCAGTACTTC.

In this sample, this clonotype turned up a few times. This chain links TRBV7-9 with TRBJ2-3, with D maybe TRBD2 (5 bases). The CDR3 has 13 amino acids. CDR1 and CDR2 (germline): SEHNR, FQNEAQ (reference sequence). V lost 6 bases and J 2 bases, leaving 9 bases between the germline ends. As DNA, the CDR3 is TGTGCCAGCAGAATGGGAGACACAGATACGCAGTATTTT. This translates into CASRMGDTDTQYF.

This clonotype has just a few counts. CDR3 region: CASSYVAEDAGFSEQYF. For the CDR3, the DNA is TGTGCCAGCAGTTACGTAGCCGAGGATGCCGGGTTTAGCGAGCAGTACTTC. V usage is TRBV6-5 and J usage is TRBJ2-7; D not resolved. The CDR3 is made up of 17 amino acids. CDR1 and CDR2 from the germline V gene are MNHEY and SVGAGI. Trimming removed 2 bases from V and 6 bases from J, with 23 bases in between.

The rearrangement uses TRBV7-2 and TRBJ1-5, with unresolved D. Trimming shortened V by 5 bases and J by 4 bases, and 12 bases separated the two germline ends. CDR1 is SGHTA, CDR2 FQGNSA, per germline. The CDR3 length is 14 residues. In DNA, the CDR3 is TGTGCCAGCAGCCCTAAGTGGGTTAATCAGCCCCAGCATTTT. Encoded protein: CASSPKWVNQPQHF.

The chain uses TRBV4-1 and TRBJ1-4; no clear D gene. CDR1 and CDR2 (germline): MGHRA, YSYEKL. The CDR3 has 12 amino acids. V lost 4 bases and J 7 bases, leaving 7 bases between the germline ends. CDR3 nucleotides: TGCGCCAGCAGCCCGGAGGGTGAAAAACTGTTTTTT. This gives the protein CASSPEGEKLFF.

This clonotype was seen a few times. V is TRBV9 and J is TRBJ1-1; TRBD1 is a possible D gene (5 bases). The CDR3 contains 17 residues. Trimming removed 4 bases from V and 0 bases from J, with 19 bases in between. Germline CDR1 SGDLS, CDR2 YYNGEE. The CDR3 bases are TGTGCCAGCAGCCCCCGTGAGTGGGCAGGGCTGAACACTGAAGCTTTCTTT. It yields the protein CASSPREWAGLNTEAFF.